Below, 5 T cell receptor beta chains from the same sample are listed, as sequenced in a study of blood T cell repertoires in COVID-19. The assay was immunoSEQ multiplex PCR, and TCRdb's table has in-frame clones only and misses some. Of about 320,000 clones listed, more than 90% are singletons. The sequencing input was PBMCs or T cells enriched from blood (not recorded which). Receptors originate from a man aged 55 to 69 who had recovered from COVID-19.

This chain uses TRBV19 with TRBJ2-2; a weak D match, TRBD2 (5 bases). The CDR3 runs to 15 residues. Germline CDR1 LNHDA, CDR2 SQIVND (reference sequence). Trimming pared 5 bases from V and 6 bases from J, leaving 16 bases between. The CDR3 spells CASSFTGDRSGELFF. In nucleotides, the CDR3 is TGTGCCAGTAGTTTCACCGGGGATAGGTCCGGGGAGCTGTTTTTT.

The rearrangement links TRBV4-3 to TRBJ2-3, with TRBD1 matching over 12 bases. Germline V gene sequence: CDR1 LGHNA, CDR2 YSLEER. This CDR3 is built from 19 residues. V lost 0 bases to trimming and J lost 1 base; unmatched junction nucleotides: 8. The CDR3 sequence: CASSQDRDRGRMGTDTQYF. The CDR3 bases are TGCGCCAGCAGCCAAGATCGGGACAGGGGGCGCATGGGCACAGATACGCAGTATTTT.

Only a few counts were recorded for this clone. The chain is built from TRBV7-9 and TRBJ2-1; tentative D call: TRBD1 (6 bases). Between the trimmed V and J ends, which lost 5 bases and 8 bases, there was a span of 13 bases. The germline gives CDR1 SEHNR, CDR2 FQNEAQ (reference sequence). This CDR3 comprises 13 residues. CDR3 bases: TGTGCCAGCAGCGACGGAACAGGGCATGAGCAGTTCTTC. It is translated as CASSDGTGHEQFF.

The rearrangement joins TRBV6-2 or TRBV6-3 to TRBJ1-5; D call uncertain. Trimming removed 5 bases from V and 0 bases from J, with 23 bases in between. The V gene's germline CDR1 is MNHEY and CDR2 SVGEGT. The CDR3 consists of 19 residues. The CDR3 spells CASSPESRLAGISNQPQHF. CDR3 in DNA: TGTGCCAGCAGTCCCGAATCGAGACTGGCGGGGATTAGCAATCAGCCCCAGCATTTT.

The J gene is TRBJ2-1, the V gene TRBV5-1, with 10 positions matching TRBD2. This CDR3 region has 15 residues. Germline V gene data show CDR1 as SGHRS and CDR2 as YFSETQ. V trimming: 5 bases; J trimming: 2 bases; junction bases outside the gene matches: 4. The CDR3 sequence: CASRLSGGAYNEQFF. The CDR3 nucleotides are TGCGCCAGCAGGCTGAGCGGGGGGGCCTACAATGAGCAGTTCTTC.